This T cell receptor beta chain was captured in a study of T cell repertoires in cytomegalovirus infection. Study-level findings and limits: There were carriers of CMV plus the relevant HLA, and cumulative public TCR beta family frequency identified them. HLA-C-restricted CMV-specific TCR beta clonotypes prevailed in the ex vivo response.

V was trimmed by 4 bases and J by 0 bases, leaving 20 bases between them. Germline V CDR1 and CDR2: SGHDT, YYEEEE. This CDR3 has 17 amino acids. TCRdb reprocessed the reads with MiXCR, giving one entry per CDR3 protein. Of a few hundred thousand distinct CDR3 sequences in the sample, over 15% were seen once. This clonotype was seen more than once but under ten times. Its specificity is unknown. Material for sequencing was CD8+ T cells from PBMCs. This TCR was sampled from a human donor in good health (CMV status not recorded). Some clones in this sample may be carry-over from other donors' samples. The chain employs TRBV5-6 and TRBJ2-7; TRBD1 might be the D (6 bases). CDR3 amino acids: CASSTRATGAYSYEQYF. Written as DNA, the CDR3 is TGTGCCAGCAGCACGAGGGCGACAGGAGCCTACTCCTACGAGCAGTACTTC.